The rows below give T cell receptor beta chains drawn from one sample of a study of cytomegalovirus exposure and HLA in healthy donors. Assay: immunoSEQ multiplex PCR; the TCRdb copy retains only in-frame clones and omits some. The data show some 150,000 clones, approximately 82% seen once. Sequenced sample: PBMCs. These receptors all stem from a man aged 30 to 45 in good health and CMV-seropositive. CDR3s include the opening cysteine and the closing phenylalanine or tryptophan. Fields, in order: V gene, D gene, J gene, clone size, CDR3 DNA, CDR3 protein. The D gene is left open where the match is weak. Some rows have no size entry. The others give once, few or many, or a class for an expanded clone.

v_call: TRBV28
d_call: .
j_call: TRBJ2-3
clone_size: .
cdr3_nt: TGTGCCAGCAGTTTATCTGGGCGGGGCACAGATACGCAGTATTTT
cdr3_aa: CASSLSGRGTDTQYF

v_call: TRBV9
d_call: .
j_call: TRBJ2-2
clone_size: .
cdr3_nt: TGTGCCAGCAGCGTTCAGGGGACCCCGAACACCGGGGAGCTGTTTTTT
cdr3_aa: CASSVQGTPNTGELFF

v_call: TRBV18
d_call: .
j_call: TRBJ1-1
clone_size: .
cdr3_nt: TGTGCCAGCTCAACTTACAGGGCCTCGGGGACTGAAGCTTTCTTT
cdr3_aa: CASSTYRASGTEAFF

v_call: TRBV27
d_call: TRBD2
j_call: TRBJ2-2
clone_size: few
cdr3_nt: TGTGCCAGCAGGAGGACTAGCGCGAACACCGGGGAGCTGTTTTTT
cdr3_aa: CASRRTSANTGELFF

v_call: TRBV4-2
d_call: TRBD2
j_call: TRBJ2-4
clone_size: .
cdr3_nt: TGTGCCAGCAGCCCTCGGACTAGCGGGAGAGAGAACATTCAGTACTTC
cdr3_aa: CASSPRTSGRENIQYF

v_call: TRBV7-9
d_call: TRBD2
j_call: TRBJ2-2
clone_size: .
cdr3_nt: TGTGCCAGCAGCACTCCGGGACTAGCGGGGACCGGGGAGCTGTTTTTT
cdr3_aa: CASSTPGLAGTGELFF

v_call: TRBV5-1
d_call: .
j_call: TRBJ2-3
clone_size: .
cdr3_nt: TGCGCCAGCAGCTTGGGGCCAGGGGGCACAGATACGCAGTATTTT
cdr3_aa: CASSLGPGGTDTQYF

v_call: TRBV5-4
d_call: .
j_call: TRBJ2-1
clone_size: .
cdr3_nt: TGTGCCAGCAGCTTGGCCACGGGGGGCGGCAATGAGCAGTTCTTC
cdr3_aa: CASSLATGGGNEQFF

v_call: TRBV12-2
d_call: .
j_call: TRBJ2-7
clone_size: .
cdr3_nt: TGTGCAAGTCGCACTCGGGCGGGACCCACCTACGAGCAGTACTTC
cdr3_aa: CASRTRAGPTYEQYF

v_call: TRBV5-6
d_call: TRBD2
j_call: TRBJ2-3
clone_size: .
cdr3_nt: TGTGCCAGCAGGCCCTGGGGAGCGGGGGCCAAAGATACGCAGTATTTT
cdr3_aa: CASRPWGAGAKDTQYF

v_call: TRBV9
d_call: .
j_call: TRBJ1-1
clone_size: .
cdr3_nt: TGTGCCAGCAGCGTAGATAGAGGGCGGGCTTTCTTT
cdr3_aa: CASSVDRGRAFF

v_call: TRBV21-1
d_call: .
j_call: TRBJ1-2
clone_size: .
cdr3_nt: TGTGCCAGCAGCAACAAACCGCGGGGGCCGACGGATGGCTACACCTTC
cdr3_aa: CASSNKPRGPTDGYTF

v_call: TRBV9
d_call: TRBD2
j_call: TRBJ2-1
clone_size: .
cdr3_nt: TGTGCCAGCAGCCGGGTACCAGCGGGGCTAGTCAATGAGCAGTTCTTC
cdr3_aa: CASSRVPAGLVNEQFF

v_call: TRBV7-2
d_call: .
j_call: TRBJ2-7
clone_size: .
cdr3_nt: TGTGCCAGCAGCACTTCCGGGTCGCACTACGAGCAGTACTTC
cdr3_aa: CASSTSGSHYEQYF

v_call: TRBV6-1
d_call: TRBD2
j_call: TRBJ2-2
clone_size: few
cdr3_nt: TGTGCCAGCAGTGAAGCTAGCGGGAGGACCGGGGAGCTGTTTTTT
cdr3_aa: CASSEASGRTGELFF

v_call: TRBV29-1
d_call: .
j_call: TRBJ2-7
clone_size: .
cdr3_nt: TGCAGCGAGCCGGACAGACTTTACGAGCAGTACTTC
cdr3_aa: CSEPDRLYEQYF

v_call: TRBV16
d_call: TRBD1
j_call: TRBJ1-4
clone_size: .
cdr3_nt: TGTGCCAGCAGCCCGAGACAGGGTACTAATGAAAAACTGTTTTTT
cdr3_aa: CASSPRQGTNEKLFF

v_call: TRBV28
d_call: TRBD1
j_call: TRBJ1-3
clone_size: .
cdr3_nt: TGTGCCAGCATCAGGACAGGGGCTGGAAACACCATATATTTT
cdr3_aa: CASIRTGAGNTIYF

v_call: TRBV7-3
d_call: TRBD1
j_call: TRBJ2-1
clone_size: once
cdr3_nt: TGTGCCAGCAGCCCGGGACAGGCATTCCACAATGAGCAGTTCTTC
cdr3_aa: CASSPGQAFHNEQFF

v_call: TRBV7-9
d_call: TRBD2
j_call: TRBJ2-5
clone_size: .
cdr3_nt: TGTGCCAGCAGCTTAGGGACCGGGACTATCCACTTC
cdr3_aa: CASSLGTGTIHF

v_call: TRBV7-9
d_call: .
j_call: TRBJ1-1
clone_size: few
cdr3_nt: TGTGCCAGCAGCCCCTGGACAGTGGAGCGCACTGAAGCTTTCTTT
cdr3_aa: CASSPWTVERTEAFF

v_call: TRBV2
d_call: TRBD1
j_call: TRBJ2-7
clone_size: .
cdr3_nt: TGTGCCAGCAGTAGGGACAGGGAACACGAGCAGTACTTC
cdr3_aa: CASSRDREHEQYF

v_call: TRBV6-1
d_call: .
j_call: TRBJ1-4
clone_size: .
cdr3_nt: TGTGCCAGCAGTGTTAGGGAGGGCGAAAAACTGTTTTTT
cdr3_aa: CASSVREGEKLFF

v_call: TRBV25-1
d_call: .
j_call: TRBJ1-6
clone_size: .
cdr3_nt: TGTGCCAGCAGTTCCCCGGGACATATACCAAATTCACCCCTCCACTTT
cdr3_aa: CASSSPGHIPNSPLHF

v_call: TRBV5-4
d_call: .
j_call: TRBJ2-7
clone_size: .
cdr3_nt: TGTGCCAGCAGCTTGACCCAAAGTGGGCTGAACGAGCAGTACTTC
cdr3_aa: CASSLTQSGLNEQYF

v_call: TRBV9
d_call: TRBD2
j_call: TRBJ2-3
clone_size: .
cdr3_nt: TGTGCCAGCAGCCCACGGACTAGCGGGAGGACAGATACGCAGTATTTT
cdr3_aa: CASSPRTSGRTDTQYF

v_call: TRBV11-2
d_call: TRBD2
j_call: TRBJ2-5
clone_size: .
cdr3_nt: TGTGCCAGCAGCTCCCTCCCAGCGGGGCCGGGAGAGACCCAGTACTTC
cdr3_aa: CASSSLPAGPGETQYF

v_call: TRBV5-5
d_call: TRBD2
j_call: TRBJ2-7
clone_size: .
cdr3_nt: TGTGCCAGCAGCCTCCAATGGGACCGCACGGGGGGCTACGAGCAGTACTTC
cdr3_aa: CASSLQWDRTGGYEQYF

v_call: TRBV2
d_call: .
j_call: TRBJ1-1
clone_size: .
cdr3_nt: TGTGCCAGCACCGAGCGGGCGGACACTGAAGCTTTCTTT
cdr3_aa: CASTERADTEAFF

v_call: TRBV27
d_call: TRBD1
j_call: TRBJ1-5
clone_size: .
cdr3_nt: TGTGCCAGCAGCATCGGGACAGGCGAGCAGCCCCAGCATTTT
cdr3_aa: CASSIGTGEQPQHF

v_call: TRBV7-9
d_call: TRBD1
j_call: TRBJ1-5
clone_size: .
cdr3_nt: TGTGCCAGCAGCTTAGATAGGGGGCGGCAGCCCCAGCATTTT
cdr3_aa: CASSLDRGRQPQHF

v_call: TRBV9
d_call: TRBD1
j_call: TRBJ1-4
clone_size: .
cdr3_nt: TGTGCCAGCAGCGTAGGCGGGACAGTTAGTGAAAAACTGTTTTTT
cdr3_aa: CASSVGGTVSEKLFF

v_call: TRBV5-6
d_call: .
j_call: TRBJ2-1
clone_size: .
cdr3_nt: TGTGCCAGCAGCTTGGTGGGCGATGAGCAGTTCTTC
cdr3_aa: CASSLVGDEQFF

v_call: TRBV5-1
d_call: .
j_call: TRBJ1-4
clone_size: .
cdr3_nt: TGCGCCAGCAGTTCTGCGGCAACTAATGAAAAACTGTTTTTT
cdr3_aa: CASSSAATNEKLFF

v_call: TRBV5-1
d_call: .
j_call: TRBJ1-2
clone_size: .
cdr3_nt: TGCGCCAGCAGCTTGGGGGTGGGCGATGGCTACACCTTC
cdr3_aa: CASSLGVGDGYTF

v_call: TRBV7-9
d_call: TRBD1
j_call: TRBJ1-2
clone_size: .
cdr3_nt: TGTGCCAGCAGCTATCAAGATGGGACAGCCTATGGTTACACCTTC
cdr3_aa: CASSYQDGTAYGYTF

v_call: TRBV2
d_call: .
j_call: TRBJ1-1
clone_size: .
cdr3_nt: TGTGCCATGACGGCAGGGAACACTGAAGCTTTCTTT
cdr3_aa: CAMTAGNTEAFF

v_call: TRBV10-3
d_call: .
j_call: TRBJ2-6
clone_size: few
cdr3_nt: TGTGCCATCAGTGTCGGTGGGGCCAACGTCCTGACTTTC
cdr3_aa: CAISVGGANVLTF

v_call: TRBV7-9
d_call: .
j_call: TRBJ2-3
clone_size: .
cdr3_nt: TGTGCCAGCAGCCCCCACTTTCAGGCACTTAGCACAGATACGCAGTATTTT
cdr3_aa: CASSPHFQALSTDTQYF

v_call: TRBV15
d_call: TRBD1
j_call: TRBJ1-2
clone_size: .
cdr3_nt: TGTGCCACCAGCGTTGACAGGGTTAGCGGCTACACCTTC
cdr3_aa: CATSVDRVSGYTF

v_call: TRBV28
d_call: TRBD2
j_call: TRBJ2-1
clone_size: .
cdr3_nt: TGTGCCAGCAGTAGAAGCGGGAGCTCCTACAATGAGCAGTTCTTC
cdr3_aa: CASSRSGSSYNEQFF

v_call: TRBV10-2
d_call: .
j_call: TRBJ2-1
clone_size: .
cdr3_nt: TGCGCCAGCAGTGATACGGGGGGCCTAATCATCAATGAGCAGTTCTTC
cdr3_aa: CASSDTGGLIINEQFF

v_call: TRBV11-3
d_call: TRBD2
j_call: TRBJ2-1
clone_size: .
cdr3_nt: TGTGCCAGCAGCGAGGGACTAGCGGGAAACAATGAGCAGTTCTTC
cdr3_aa: CASSEGLAGNNEQFF

v_call: TRBV5-1
d_call: .
j_call: TRBJ2-3
clone_size: .
cdr3_nt: TGCGCCAGCAGCTTGGCCTCGGAGGAGGATACGCAGTATTTT
cdr3_aa: CASSLASEEDTQYF

v_call: TRBV18
d_call: TRBD1
j_call: TRBJ1-4
clone_size: .
cdr3_nt: TGTGCCAGCTCGCCCGGGACAGGGGGAGAAAAACTGTTTTTT
cdr3_aa: CASSPGTGGEKLFF

v_call: TRBV5-4
d_call: .
j_call: TRBJ2-5
clone_size: .
cdr3_nt: TGTGCCAGCAGCCCCCGGGACTCCCAAGAGACCCAGTACTTC
cdr3_aa: CASSPRDSQETQYF

v_call: TRBV29-1
d_call: .
j_call: TRBJ2-1
clone_size: .
cdr3_nt: TGCAGCTCCCAGAGGGACAATGAGCAGTTCTTC
cdr3_aa: CSSQRDNEQFF

v_call: TRBV7-2
d_call: .
j_call: TRBJ2-1
clone_size: .
cdr3_nt: TGTGCCAGCAGCTTTCGGGAGTTTGAGCAGTTCTTC
cdr3_aa: CASSFREFEQFF

v_call: TRBV4-1
d_call: .
j_call: TRBJ1-5
clone_size: .
cdr3_nt: TGCGCCAGCAGCCAAGAGCAGCAGGGGAATCAGCCCCAGCATTTT
cdr3_aa: CASSQEQQGNQPQHF

v_call: TRBV6-6
d_call: .
j_call: TRBJ1-5
clone_size: few
cdr3_nt: TGTGCCAGCAGTTACCGGGACTTAGGTCAGCCCCAGCATTTT
cdr3_aa: CASSYRDLGQPQHF

v_call: TRBV28
d_call: .
j_call: TRBJ2-7
clone_size: .
cdr3_nt: TGTGCCAGCAGTTTAGTAGAGTACGAGCAGTACTTC
cdr3_aa: CASSLVEYEQYF

v_call: TRBV6-1
d_call: TRBD1
j_call: TRBJ1-5
clone_size: .
cdr3_nt: TGTGCCAGCAGCAGGAGGGGACAGGGGGATCAGCCCCAGCATTTT
cdr3_aa: CASSRRGQGDQPQHF